These T cell receptor beta chains were read from a single sample in a study of cytomegalovirus exposure and HLA in healthy donors. Repertoires were generated with immunoSEQ multiplex PCR, while TCRdb's copy carries only in-frame clones and drops some. The table records about 98,000 clones, roughly 77% of them present only once. The sequencing sample was made of PBMCs. Receptors were obtained from a man between 40 and 49 years old in good health and CMV-seronegative. CDR3s include the opening cysteine and the closing phenylalanine or tryptophan. Each record gives: V gene, clone size, D gene, J gene, CDR3 protein, CDR3 DNA. A D gene is named only where the DNA matches it firmly. A clone size is listed for some rows: how often the clone was seen (once, few, many), or a class if it is expanded.

TRBV19	-	-	TRBJ2-2	CATTGTSNTGELFF	TGTGCCACTACCGGGACATCGAACACCGGGGAGCTGTTTTTT
TRBV18	-	TRBD1	TRBJ1-5	CASSLLGQGGDQPQHF	TGTGCCAGCTCACTCCTCGGACAGGGGGGAGATCAGCCCCAGCATTTT
TRBV7-9	-	-	TRBJ2-7	CASSPNARGYYEQYF	TGTGCCAGCAGCCCTAACGCCAGGGGCTACTACGAGCAGTACTTC
TRBV2	-	TRBD1	TRBJ1-2	CASSEGGGTYGYTF	TGTGCCAGCAGTGAAGGAGGGGGCACATATGGCTACACCTTC
TRBV6-6	-	TRBD1	TRBJ2-1	CASSTTGAGNEQFF	TGTGCCAGCAGTACAACAGGGGCTGGCAATGAGCAGTTCTTC
TRBV7-9	-	-	TRBJ1-4	CASRSVNEKLFF	TGTGCCAGCAGGTCGGTAAATGAAAAACTGTTTTTT
TRBV7-6	-	TRBD1	TRBJ1-5	CASSPRGQGVHQPQHF	TGTGCCAGCAGCCCACGGGGGCAGGGGGTGCATCAGCCCCAGCATTTT
TRBV20-1	-	-	TRBJ2-1	CSARGRNEQFF	TGCAGTGCTAGAGGCCGGAATGAGCAGTTCTTC
TRBV7-9	few	TRBD1	TRBJ1-4	CASTTRQGKSEKLFF	TGTGCCAGCACCACCCGACAGGGTAAATCTGAAAAACTGTTTTTT
TRBV6-1	-	TRBD2	TRBJ2-7	CASSLAGGGSYEQYF	TGTGCCAGCAGTCTAGCGGGGGGTGGGTCCTACGAGCAGTACTTC
TRBV18	-	TRBD1	TRBJ1-5	CASSPGQGAGQPQHF	TGTGCCAGCTCCCCGGGACAGGGGGCCGGGCAGCCCCAGCATTTT
TRBV30	-	TRBD2	TRBJ2-3	CAWHPGLARDTQYF	TGTGCCTGGCACCCGGGACTAGCAAGAGATACGCAGTATTTT
TRBV7-2	-	TRBD1	TRBJ1-2	CASSLTGQGNYGYTF	TGTGCCAGCAGCTTGACGGGACAGGGGAACTATGGCTACACCTTC
TRBV7-9	-	-	TRBJ2-5	CASSSQETQYF	TGTGCCAGCAGCTCCCAGGAGACCCAGTACTTC
TRBV18	-	-	TRBJ2-7	CASSPNHYEQYF	TGTGCCAGCTCACCAAATCATTACGAGCAGTACTTC
TRBV11-2	once	TRBD1	TRBJ2-1	CASSTDRGHDNEQFF	TGTGCCAGCAGCACCGACAGGGGGCATGATAATGAGCAGTTCTTC
TRBV19	-	-	TRBJ1-1	CASTDSMNTEAFF	TGTGCCAGCACCGACAGTATGAACACTGAAGCTTTCTTT
TRBV2	-	TRBD1	TRBJ2-1	CASSKTGISTGRTYNEQFF	TGTGCCAGCAGTAAGACAGGGATCTCTACCGGGCGAACCTACAATGAGCAGTTCTTC
TRBV10-3	once	TRBD1	TRBJ1-6	CAIRPTGTANSPLHF	TGTGCCATCAGACCAACCGGGACAGCGAATTCACCCCTCCACTTT
TRBV6-1	-	TRBD1	TRBJ2-3	CASSELGQGGFADTQYF	TGTGCCAGCAGTGAGTTAGGACAGGGGGGATTCGCAGATACGCAGTATTTT
TRBV19	-	-	TRBJ2-7	CASSTQQGMMYEQYF	TGTGCCAGTAGTACTCAACAGGGAATGATGTACGAGCAGTACTTC
TRBV5-1	-	-	TRBJ1-6	CASSLVGAAGDSPLHF	TGCGCCAGCAGCTTGGTTGGGGCCGCGGGGGATTCACCCCTCCACTTT
TRBV10-1	once	TRBD1	TRBJ2-2	CASTSGQGDTGELFF	TGCGCCAGCACTTCTGGACAGGGGGACACCGGGGAGCTGTTTTTT
TRBV5-4	-	-	TRBJ2-3	CASSRVGTRSTDTQYF	TGTGCCAGCAGCCGCGTCGGAACTAGATCCACAGATACGCAGTATTTT
TRBV2	-	-	TRBJ1-1	CASRDTNTEAFF	TGTGCCAGCAGGGACACGAACACTGAAGCTTTCTTT
TRBV5-1	once	TRBD1	TRBJ2-6	CASSQMRQGDVSGANVLTF	TGCGCCAGCAGCCAAATGCGACAGGGGGACGTTTCTGGGGCCAACGTCCTGACTTTC
TRBV5-5	-	-	TRBJ1-1	CASSLGSGRAEAFF	TGTGCCAGCAGCTTGGGCTCAGGGAGGGCTGAAGCTTTCTTT
TRBV2	-	-	TRBJ1-1	CASIESSLRGTEAFF	TGTGCCAGCATCGAAAGCAGTCTTAGAGGCACTGAAGCTTTCTTT
TRBV19	-	TRBD1	TRBJ1-6	CASSQRRDSLSPLHF	TGTGCCAGTAGTCAACGAAGGGACAGCCTGTCACCCCTCCACTTT
TRBV9	-	-	TRBJ1-1	CASSPVGVSNTEAFF	TGTGCCAGCAGCCCTGTCGGTGTATCCAACACTGAAGCTTTCTTT
TRBV7-2	-	-	TRBJ2-5	CASSLGISPTLETQYF	TGTGCCAGCAGTCTAGGTATCTCCCCCACGTTGGAGACCCAGTACTTC
TRBV6-5	-	-	TRBJ1-2	CASSLLGGRAYGYTF	TGTGCCAGCAGTTTGCTCGGGGGGCGCGCCTATGGCTACACCTTC
TRBV5-6	-	-	TRBJ2-7	CALEGDSQPYEQYF	TGTGCCTTGGAGGGGGACAGTCAACCATACGAGCAGTACTTC
TRBV9	-	-	TRBJ2-7	CASSKTGPTSEQYF	TGTGCCAGCAGCAAGACAGGACCTACAAGCGAGCAGTACTTC
TRBV19	-	-	TRBJ1-1	CASSTTAEAFF	TGTGCCAGTAGTACTACGGCTGAAGCTTTCTTT
TRBV14	-	-	TRBJ1-2	CASSQEVYGYGYTF	TGTGCCAGCAGCCAAGAAGTTTACGGCTATGGCTACACCTTC
TRBV5-5	-	-	TRBJ2-7	CASSLAVTVGEQYF	TGTGCCAGCAGCTTGGCGGTGACAGTCGGCGAGCAGTACTTC
TRBV19	-	TRBD1	TRBJ1-2	CASKNRGKDYGYTF	TGTGCCAGCAAAAACAGGGGGAAGGACTATGGCTACACCTTC